These 24 T cell receptor beta chains were sequenced from one sample in a study of blood T cell repertoires in COVID-19. The method was immunoSEQ multiplex PCR; TCRdb's version includes in-frame clones alone and lacks a portion of them. The table shows hundreds of thousands of clones, with about 80% occurring only once. Sequencing was performed on peripheral blood. The receptors here all came from an older man with acute or convalescent COVID-19.

V and J are TRBV5-1 and TRBJ2-7; 13 bases fit TRBD2. CDR3 length: 20 amino acids. V shed 2 bases, J shed 2 bases, and the junction held 16 bases outside the gene matches. Germline CDR1 and CDR2: SGHRS and YFSETQ. This CDR3 is CASSLSSARRGLAGAYEQYF. DNA for the CDR3: TGCGCCAGCAGCTTATCCTCAGCACGCCGCGGACTAGCGGGGGCCTACGAGCAGTACTTC.

J is TRBJ1-1 and V is TRBV18; TRBD1 is a possible D gene (6 bases). Trimming took off 3 bases at V and 1 base at J, with 21 bases between the two ends. CDR1 is KGHSH and CDR2 is LQKENI in the germline V gene. The CDR3 totals 18 residues. The CDR3 coding sequence is TGTGCCAGCTCACCGAATTACCCGGCCGGGACATCGAACACTGAAGCTTTCTTT. Its translation: CASSPNYPAGTSNTEAFF.

The chain carries TRBV9 and TRBJ2-1; 10 bases are a match to TRBD2. The V gene's germline CDR1 is SGDLS and CDR2 YYNGEE. Trimming cost V 1 base and J 12 bases; bases outside gene matches: 10. This CDR3 has 15 amino acids. The CDR3 loop reads CASSVTGGTSVGQFF. The CDR3 DNA sequence: TGTGCCAGCAGCGTAACAGGAGGGACTAGCGTAGGGCAGTTCTTC.

The chain recombines TRBV5-1 with TRBJ1-2; 7 bases align to TRBD1. This CDR3 contains 14 residues. CDR1 and CDR2 (germline): SGHRS, YFSETQ. J gave up 2 bases and V 4 bases, and 5 bases lay outside the gene matches. The CDR3 region is CASSTLTGNYGYTF. The CDR3 DNA reads as TGCGCCAGCAGCACCCTGACAGGGAACTATGGCTACACCTTC.

The V gene is TRBV28, the J gene TRBJ1-5; tentative D call: TRBD1 (6 bases). Per the germline V gene, CDR1 is MDHEN and CDR2 is SYDVKM. The CDR3 loop spans 15 amino acids. V lost 4 bases to trimming and J lost 2 bases, with 12 bases between them. The DNA of the CDR3 is TGTGCCAGCAGTTCCAGGGGAAAAGGCAATCAGCCCCAGCATTTT. Translated, it gives CASSSRGKGNQPQHF. Drawing the rest from reference TRBV28 and TRBJ1-5, the complete variable domain is DVKVTQSSRYLVKRTGEKVFLECVQDMDHENMFWYRQDPGLGLRLIYFSYDVKMKEKGDIPEGYSVSREKKERFSLILESASTNQTSMYLCASSSRGKGNQPQHFGDGTRLSIL.

The chain employs TRBV7-8 and TRBJ2-1, with D perhaps TRBD2 (6 bases). Trimming cost V 4 bases and J 4 bases, with 17 bases left between them. CDR3 size: 16 residues. Germline CDR1 SGHVS, CDR2 FQNEAQ. The CDR3 bases are TGTGCCAGCAGCTCCTCCGGGACTCGAGGGTACAATGAGCAGTTCTTC. It yields the protein CASSSSGTRGYNEQFF.

The chain recombines TRBV19 with TRBJ2-3, with 10 positions matching TRBD2. Looked up from germline, CDR1 is LNHDA and CDR2 is SQIVND (reference sequence). This CDR3 spans 15 amino acids. The J segment lost 0 bases and the V segment lost 7 bases, leaving 4 bases of the junction unmatched. In DNA form, the CDR3 reads TGTGCCAGTAAGCGGGGGGGAGGGAGCACAGATACGCAGTATTTT. It specifies CASKRGGGSTDTQYF.

This chain joins TRBV4-2 and TRBJ2-2; TRBD1 aligns across 7 bases. The junction had 10 bases not matched to a gene; V was cut back by 2 bases and J by 7 bases. Germline CDR1 LGHNA, CDR2 YNFKEQ. The CDR3 is made up of 16 amino acids. The DNA of the CDR3 is TGTGCCAGCAGCCAAACCATTGACAGGGCTGACGGGGAGCTGTTTTTT. Translated, it gives CASSQTIDRADGELFF.

The V gene is TRBV5-1, the J gene TRBJ1-1; 8 nucleotides agree with TRBD1. V gave up 5 bases and J gave up 3 bases; unmatched junction bases: 15. This CDR3 is built from 17 residues. Germline CDR1 SGHRS, CDR2 YFSETQ. Written as DNA, the CDR3 is TGCGCCAGCAGACGTCGACAGGGGCCTTCGTGGGACACTGAAGCTTTCTTT. Translated, it gives CASRRRQGPSWDTEAFF.

This sequence joins TRBV28 and TRBJ2-7; possible D gene TRBD2, 6 bases. CDR1 is MDHEN, CDR2 SYDVKM, per germline. V was trimmed by 6 bases and J by 8 bases, leaving 20 bases between them. The CDR3 is made up of 14 amino acids. The CDR3 region is CASSVSGRFSKQYF. The CDR3 region has the DNA TGTGCCAGCAGCGTCAGCGGGCGATTCTCTAAGCAGTACTTC.

V and J are TRBV28 and TRBJ2-4; 9 bases are a match to TRBD1. This CDR3 contains 14 residues. Per germline, CDR1 MDHEN and CDR2 SYDVKM. V gave up 3 bases and J gave up 8 bases; unmatched junction bases: 5. The CDR3 DNA is TGTGCCAGCAGTTTCTCGGACAGGGGATACATTCAGTACTTC. Residues: CASSFSDRGYIQYF.

The chain links TRBV4-1 to TRBJ1-4; a possible D gene is TRBD1 (5 bases). This CDR3 has 16 residues. CDR1 is MGHRA, CDR2 YSYEKL, per germline. Trimming stripped 1 base from V and 8 bases from J, with 17 bases between. As DNA, the CDR3 is TGCGCCAGCAGCCAAGCGATCGGGGGACTTGGGGAAAAACTGTTTTTT. Encoded protein: CASSQAIGGLGEKLFF.

This clone occurred once. The chain employs TRBV4-1 and TRBJ2-5; D is ambiguous. V was trimmed by 0 bases and J by 5 bases, leaving 7 bases between them. From germline, CDR1 is MGHRA and CDR2 YSYEKL. The CDR3 runs 13 residues. The CDR3 protein is CASSQDNGETQYF. In nucleotides, the CDR3 is TGCGCCAGCAGCCAAGATAATGGCGAGACCCAGTACTTC.

The chain combines TRBV29-1 with TRBJ2-2, with a possible D match to TRBD1 (5 bases). Germline CDR1 and CDR2: SQVTM and ANQGSEA. Trimming pared 5 bases from V and 1 base from J, leaving 11 bases between. The CDR3 runs 14 residues. The CDR3 bases are TGCAGCGTTCGTCAGGGCTGGAACACCGGGGAGCTGTTTTTT. Translated: CSVRQGWNTGELFF.

The rearrangement links TRBV5-1 to TRBJ2-2, with 8 bases aligning to TRBD1. CDR1 and CDR2 from the germline V gene are SGHRS and YFSETQ. The CDR3 runs 15 residues. Unmatched junction bases numbered 5, after V lost 0 bases and J lost 7 bases. In nucleotides, the CDR3 is TGCGCCAGCAGCTTGGTCCAGGGGGCTGTCGGGGAGCTGTTTTTT. Its translation: CASSLVQGAVGELFF. The full variable domain, completed using reference TRBV5-1 and TRBJ2-2, is KAGVTQTPRYLIKTRGQQVTLSCSPISGHRSVSWYQQTPGQGLQFLFEYFSETQRNKGNFPGRFSGRQFSNSRSEMNVSTLELGDSALYLCASSLVQGAVGELFFGEGSRLTVL.

The V gene is TRBV11-2, the J gene TRBJ1-5; D is possibly TRBD1 (5 bases). The CDR3 length is 15 residues. V lost 3 bases and J 2 bases, leaving 11 bases between the germline ends. The germline CDR1 and CDR2 sequences are SGHAT and FQNNGV. This CDR3 is CASSFGSGRNQPQHF. The DNA of the CDR3 is TGTGCCAGCAGCTTTGGGTCAGGGCGCAATCAGCCCCAGCATTTT.

The chain uses TRBV7-6 and TRBJ1-3; 11 bases map to TRBD1. The germline V gene has CDR1 SGHVS and CDR2 FNYEAQ. Trimming took 5 bases from V and 3 from J; bases not matched to a gene: 9. This CDR3 has 17 amino acids. Here the CDR3 DNA reads TGTGCCAGCAGCCTCGGACAGGGGGCTTCGTTTGGAAACACCATATATTTT. It is translated as CASSLGQGASFGNTIYF. The whole variable domain, filled in from reference TRBV7-6 and TRBJ1-3, reads GAGVSQSPRYKVTKRGQDVALRCDPISGHVSLYWYRQALGQGPEFLTYFNYEAQQDKSGLPNDRFSAERPEGSISTLTIQRTEQRDSAMYRCASSLGQGASFGNTIYFGEGSWLTVV.

CDR3 nucleotides: TGTGCCAGCCCCTCTCGGACTAGCGGGAACCAACTGGGTGAGCAGTACTTC. Protein sequence: CASPSRTSGNQLGEQYF. The V and J genes are TRBV21-1 and TRBJ2-7; the D call TRBD2 from the table was never checked on the DNA. TRBV21-1 is flagged as a pseudogene. CDR3 length equals 17 residues.

The chain recombines TRBV7-2 with TRBJ2-1; tentatively, D is TRBD1 (6 bases). This CDR3 is 18 amino acids long. Trimming removed 4 bases from V and 5 bases from J, with 24 bases in between. CDR1 is SGHTA, CDR2 FQGNSA, per germline. The CDR3 sequence: CASSSHQQGLWGNNEQFF. CDR3 DNA sequence: TGTGCCAGCAGCTCACACCAACAGGGTTTATGGGGGAACAATGAGCAGTTCTTC. Together with reference TRBV7-2 and TRBJ2-1, the CDR3 gives the full variable domain: GAGVSQSPSNKVTEKGKDVELRCDPISGHTALYWYRQSLGQGLEFLIYFQGNSAPDKSGLPSDRFSAERTGGSVSTLTIQRTQQEDSAVYLCASSSHQQGLWGNNEQFFGPGTRLTVL.

The V gene is TRBV3-1 (or the pseudogene TRBV3-2), the J gene TRBJ1-1, with D hard to call. The germline V and J ends were trimmed by 1 base and 5 bases, with 11 bases remaining between them. The germline CDR1 and CDR2 sequences are LGHDT and YNNKEL (reference sequence). The CDR3 totals 14 residues. Written as DNA, the CDR3 is TGTGCCAGCAGCCAAGTGCGAGGGAGAACTGAAGCTTTCTTT. Its translation: CASSQVRGRTEAFF.

The chain recombines TRBV14 with TRBJ1-1, with D perhaps TRBD1 (5 bases). The V end lost 1 base, the J end lost 8 bases, and 23 bases lay between the germline ends. The CDR3 spans 17 residues. The germline V gene has CDR1 SGHDN and CDR2 FVKESK. The CDR3 DNA follows: TGTGCCAGCAGCCAAGTTCCCACCAGGGTAGTTGACGGGGAAGCTTTCTTT. This sequence encodes CASSQVPTRVVDGEAFF.

The V and J genes are TRBV2 and TRBJ1-5; 9 nucleotides agree with TRBD1. The CDR3 has 17 residues. The junction had 11 bases not matched to a gene; V was cut back by 0 bases and J by 8 bases. CDR1 and CDR2 from the germline V gene are SNHLY and FYNNEI. CDR3 DNA: TGTGCCAGCAGTGAAGCGCTTCGGGGACAGGGAGGGGAGCCCCAGCATTTT. Translation gives CASSEALRGQGGEPQHF.

This chain links TRBV6-5 with TRBJ1-2; 7 bases agree with TRBD1. The CDR3 contains 13 residues. Per germline, CDR1 MNHEY and CDR2 SVGAGI. Trimming cost V 5 bases and J 4 bases; bases outside gene matches: 4. The CDR3: CASSQTGIYGYTF. For the CDR3, the DNA is TGTGCCAGCAGTCAGACAGGGATCTATGGCTACACCTTC.

V is TRBV11-3 and J is TRBJ2-6; 7 bases map to TRBD1. This CDR3 has 19 residues. Trimming removed 8 bases from V and 0 bases from J; junction bases left unmatched: 16. Germline V gives CDR1 SGHNT, CDR2 YENEEA. In DNA form, the CDR3 reads TGTGCCAGCGGGCCCGGGGACAGCGCAGGACTCTCTGGGGCCAACGTCCTGACTTTC. It specifies CASGPGDSAGLSGANVLTF.